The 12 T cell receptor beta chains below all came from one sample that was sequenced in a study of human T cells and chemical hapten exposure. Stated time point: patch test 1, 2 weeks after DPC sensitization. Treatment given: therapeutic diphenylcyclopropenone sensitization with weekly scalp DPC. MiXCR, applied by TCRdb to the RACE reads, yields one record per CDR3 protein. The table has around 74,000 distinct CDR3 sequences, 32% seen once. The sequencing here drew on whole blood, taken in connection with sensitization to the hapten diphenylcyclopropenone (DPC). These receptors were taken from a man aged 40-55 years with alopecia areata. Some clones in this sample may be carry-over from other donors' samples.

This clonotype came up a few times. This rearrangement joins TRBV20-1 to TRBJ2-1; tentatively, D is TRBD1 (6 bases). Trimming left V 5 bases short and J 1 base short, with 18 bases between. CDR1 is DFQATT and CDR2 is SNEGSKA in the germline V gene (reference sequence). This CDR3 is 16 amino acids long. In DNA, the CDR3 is TGCAGTGCTCCGATTCCTACAGGGTCTTCCTACAATGAGCAGTTCTTC. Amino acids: CSAPIPTGSSYNEQFF.

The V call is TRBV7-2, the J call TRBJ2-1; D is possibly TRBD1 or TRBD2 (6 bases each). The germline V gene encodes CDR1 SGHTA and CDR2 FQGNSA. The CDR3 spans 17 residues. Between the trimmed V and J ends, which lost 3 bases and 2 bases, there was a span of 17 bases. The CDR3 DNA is TGTGCCAGCAGCTTCGGGGGACACAGTCCCACCTACAATGAGCAGTTCTTC. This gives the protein CASSFGGHSPTYNEQFF.

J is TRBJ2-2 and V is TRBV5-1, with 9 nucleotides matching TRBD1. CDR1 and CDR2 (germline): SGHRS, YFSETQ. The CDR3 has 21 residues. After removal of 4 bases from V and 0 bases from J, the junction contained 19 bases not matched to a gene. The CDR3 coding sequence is TGCGCCAGCAGCCCGGACAGGGGACCTGGCCTGCGACGCTCGAACACCGGGGAGCTGTTTTTT. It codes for CASSPDRGPGLRRSNTGELFF. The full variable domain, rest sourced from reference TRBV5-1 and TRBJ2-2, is KAGVTQTPRYLIKTRGQQVTLSCSPISGHRSVSWYQQTPGQGLQFLFEYFSETQRNKGNFPGRFSGRQFSNSRSEMNVSTLELGDSALYLCASSPDRGPGLRRSNTGELFFGEGSRLTVL.

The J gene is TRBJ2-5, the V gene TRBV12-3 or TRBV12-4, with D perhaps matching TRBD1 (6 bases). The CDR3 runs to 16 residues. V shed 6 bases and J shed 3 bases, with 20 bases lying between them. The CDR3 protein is CASRPPGATGKETQYF. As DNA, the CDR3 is TGTGCCAGCAGGCCCCCCGGGGCGACAGGAAAAGAGACCCAGTACTTC.

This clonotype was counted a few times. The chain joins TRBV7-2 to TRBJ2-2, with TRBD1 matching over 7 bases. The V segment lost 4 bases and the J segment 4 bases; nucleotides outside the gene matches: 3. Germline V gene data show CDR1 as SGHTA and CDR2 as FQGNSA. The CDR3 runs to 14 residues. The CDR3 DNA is TGTGCCAGCAGCTCACAGGGGAGCACCGGGGAGCTGTTTTTT. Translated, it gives CASSSQGSTGELFF.

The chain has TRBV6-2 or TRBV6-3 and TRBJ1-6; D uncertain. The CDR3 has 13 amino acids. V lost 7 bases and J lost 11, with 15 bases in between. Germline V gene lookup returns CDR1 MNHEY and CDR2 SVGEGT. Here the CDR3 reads CASTTASETPLHF. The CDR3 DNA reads TGTGCCAGCACTACAGCGTCGGAGACACCCCTCCACTTT.

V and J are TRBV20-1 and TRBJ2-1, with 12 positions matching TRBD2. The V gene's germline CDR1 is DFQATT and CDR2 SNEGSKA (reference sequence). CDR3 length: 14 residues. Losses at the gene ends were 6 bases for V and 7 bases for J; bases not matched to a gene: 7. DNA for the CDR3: TGCAGTGCGAGACTAGCGGGAGTGAGGAATGAGCAGTTCTTC. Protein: CSARLAGVRNEQFF.

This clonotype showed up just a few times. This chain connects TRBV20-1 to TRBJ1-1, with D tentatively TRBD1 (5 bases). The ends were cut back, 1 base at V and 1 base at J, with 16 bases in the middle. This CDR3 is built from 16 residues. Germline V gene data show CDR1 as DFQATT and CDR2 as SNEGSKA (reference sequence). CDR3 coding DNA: TGCAGTGCTAGAGTTGGGCAGGGAAGGGCGAACACTGAAGCTTTCTTT. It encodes CSARVGQGRANTEAFF.

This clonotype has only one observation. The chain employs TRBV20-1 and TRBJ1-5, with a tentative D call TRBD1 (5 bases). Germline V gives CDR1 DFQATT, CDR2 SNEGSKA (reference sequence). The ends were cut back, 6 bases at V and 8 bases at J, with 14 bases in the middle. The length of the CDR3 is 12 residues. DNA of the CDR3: TGCAGTGCCAGGGTGGGGCCTGAGCCCCAGCATTTT. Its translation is CSARVGPEPQHF.

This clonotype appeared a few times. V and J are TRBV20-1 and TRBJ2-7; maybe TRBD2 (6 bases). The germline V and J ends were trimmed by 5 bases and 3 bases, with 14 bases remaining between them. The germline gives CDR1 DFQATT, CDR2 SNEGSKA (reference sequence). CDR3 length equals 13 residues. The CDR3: CSAGGTLDYEQYF. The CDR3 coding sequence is TGCAGTGCTGGGGGGACGTTGGACTACGAGCAGTACTTC.

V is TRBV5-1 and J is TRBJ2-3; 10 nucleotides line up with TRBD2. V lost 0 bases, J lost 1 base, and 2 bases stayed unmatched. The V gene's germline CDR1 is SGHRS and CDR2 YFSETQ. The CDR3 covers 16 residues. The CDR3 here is CASSLAGTSGTDTQYF. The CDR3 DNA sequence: TGCGCCAGCAGCTTGGCTGGGACTAGCGGCACAGATACGCAGTATTTT. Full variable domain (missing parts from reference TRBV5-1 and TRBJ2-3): KAGVTQTPRYLIKTRGQQVTLSCSPISGHRSVSWYQQTPGQGLQFLFEYFSETQRNKGNFPGRFSGRQFSNSRSEMNVSTLELGDSALYLCASSLAGTSGTDTQYFGPGTRLTVL.

CDR3 residues: CASSQDQAVNEQFF. In nucleotides, the CDR3 is TGCGCCAGCAGCCAAGATCAGGCCGTCAATGAGCAGTTCTTC. The chain links TRBV4-3 to TRBJ2-1, with D unresolved. The CDR3 is made up of 14 amino acids. From germline, CDR1 is LGHNA and CDR2 YSLEER. Trimming took 0 bases from V and 6 from J, leaving 9 bases between them.